This is a list of T cell receptor beta chains from one sample in a study of T cell repertoires in cytomegalovirus infection. TCRdb re-called the reads through MiXCR, storing one row per CDR3 protein. This table holds around 240,000 distinct CDR3 sequences, roughly 22% found once. The sequenced sample was CD8+ T cells from PBMCs. These receptors originate from a human donor in good health (CMV status not recorded). Some clones in this sample may be carry-over from other donors' samples. The conserved cysteine and the conserved F or W are not part of the CDR3 here. D genes are given only for firm matches. The size of a clone is reported for some rows only, either as once, few or many, or as a class for expanded clones.

clone size | J gene | V gene | D gene | CDR3 protein
few | TRBJ2-7 | TRBV6-1 | TRBD2 | ASSEIAGGIYEQY
. | TRBJ2-7 | TRBV6-6 | . | ASSFADEQY
. | TRBJ2-1 | TRBV5-6 | . | ASSLLGGEQF
. | TRBJ1-2 | TRBV6-6 | TRBD1 | ASRGTGGGFYGYT
. | TRBJ2-7 | TRBV12-3/TRBV12-4 | . | ASSFGTQTYEQY
. | TRBJ1-1 | TRBV29-1 | TRBD1 | SAGQGNTEAF
. | TRBJ1-2 | TRBV5-4 | TRBD1 | ASSPDRGIYGYT
few | TRBJ1-1 | TRBV20-1 | TRBD1 | SARTRGRTEAF
many | TRBJ1-1 | TRBV4-1 | . | ASSQDKSTQGFSPGTEAF
. | TRBJ2-2 | TRBV25-1 | . | ASSLNNPPRLF
few | TRBJ1-2 | TRBV12-3/TRBV12-4 | TRBD1 | ASSFEDRVT
few | TRBJ2-1 | TRBV2 | . | ASSAGGVVDNEQF
many | TRBJ1-5 | TRBV28 | TRBD1 | ASSFLQGVNQPQH
. | TRBJ2-5 | TRBV11-2 | TRBD2 | ASSFWTSGGQETQY
few | TRBJ1-6 | TRBV28 | TRBD1 | ASSRDRATSPLH
. | TRBJ2-2 | TRBV5-6 | . | ASSLAESGDTGELF
. | TRBJ1-5 | TRBV2 | TRBD1 | ASRDTGGGNQPQH
. | TRBJ1-2 | TRBV5-4 | TRBD1 | ASSQVGTGVNNYGYT
. | TRBJ2-1 | TRBV29-1 | TRBD2 | SAGTSGYNEQF
. | TRBJ1-5 | TRBV27 | . | ASSQTAAVYSNQPQH
many | TRBJ1-6 | TRBV2 | . | ASRLYNSPLH
. | TRBJ2-7 | TRBV9 | . | ASSVADGYYEQY
many | TRBJ1-1 | TRBV27 | . | ASSLWGGFEAF
. | TRBJ2-7 | TRBV4-1 | . | ASSQLLGPVTTYEQY
. | TRBJ1-1 | TRBV7-9 | . | ASSADGYTEAF
many | TRBJ1-2 | TRBV7-2 | . | ASSLGGGDGYT
few | TRBJ2-1 | TRBV5-1 | . | ASSLFSANEQF
few | TRBJ1-5 | TRBV28 | TRBD1 | ASGETGLHNQPQH
many | TRBJ2-7 | TRBV12-3/TRBV12-4 | . | ASSLMRPDSEQY
many | TRBJ2-5 | TRBV12-3/TRBV12-4 | TRBD2 | ASSFSTSGDPETQY
. | TRBJ2-1 | TRBV7-3 | . | ASSSTRRVGNEQF
many | TRBJ2-7 | TRBV5-4 | . | ASSRDASYEQY
. | TRBJ1-2 | TRBV20-1 | TRBD1 | SARARDRVGYT
. | TRBJ1-5 | TRBV12-3/TRBV12-4 | . | ASSLQGLGNQPQH
few | TRBJ2-5 | TRBV20-1 | . | SASGQGGETQY
many | TRBJ1-1 | TRBV7-2 | . | ASSLSPGTFRGAF
many | TRBJ1-5 | TRBV12-5 | . | ASGLSRGQPQH